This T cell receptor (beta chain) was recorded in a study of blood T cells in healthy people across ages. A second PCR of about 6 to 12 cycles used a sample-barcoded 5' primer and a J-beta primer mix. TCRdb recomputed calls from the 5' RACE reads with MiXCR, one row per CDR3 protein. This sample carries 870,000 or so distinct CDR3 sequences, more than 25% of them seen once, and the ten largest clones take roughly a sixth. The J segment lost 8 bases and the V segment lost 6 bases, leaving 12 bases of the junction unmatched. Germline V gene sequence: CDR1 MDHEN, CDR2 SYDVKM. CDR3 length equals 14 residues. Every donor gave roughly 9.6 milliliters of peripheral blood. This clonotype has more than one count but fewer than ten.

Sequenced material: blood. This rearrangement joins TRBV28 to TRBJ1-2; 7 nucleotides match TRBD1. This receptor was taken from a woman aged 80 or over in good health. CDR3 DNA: TGTGCCAGCAGAGGCTACAGGGGCCAAGGAGGCTACACCTTC. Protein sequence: CASRGYRGQGGYTF.